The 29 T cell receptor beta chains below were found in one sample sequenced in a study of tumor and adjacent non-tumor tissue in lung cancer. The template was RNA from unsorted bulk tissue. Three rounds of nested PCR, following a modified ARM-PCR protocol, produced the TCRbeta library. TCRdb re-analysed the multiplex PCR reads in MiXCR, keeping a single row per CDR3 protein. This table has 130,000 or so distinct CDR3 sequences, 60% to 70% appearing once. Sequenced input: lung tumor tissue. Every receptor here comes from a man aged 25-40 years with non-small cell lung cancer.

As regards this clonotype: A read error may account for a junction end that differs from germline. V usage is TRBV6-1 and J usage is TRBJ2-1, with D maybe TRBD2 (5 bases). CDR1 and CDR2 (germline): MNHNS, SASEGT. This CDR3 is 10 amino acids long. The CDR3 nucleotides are TGTGCCACTAGTGAAGGCCCGGGAAGCTTC. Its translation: CATSEGPGSF.

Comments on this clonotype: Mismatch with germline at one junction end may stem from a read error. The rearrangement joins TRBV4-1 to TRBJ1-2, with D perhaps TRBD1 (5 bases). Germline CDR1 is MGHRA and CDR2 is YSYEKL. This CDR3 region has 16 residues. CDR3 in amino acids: CASSQDSRADFYGYIF. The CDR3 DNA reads TGCGCCAGCAGCCAAGATTCCAGGGCGGACTTCTATGGCTACATTTTC.

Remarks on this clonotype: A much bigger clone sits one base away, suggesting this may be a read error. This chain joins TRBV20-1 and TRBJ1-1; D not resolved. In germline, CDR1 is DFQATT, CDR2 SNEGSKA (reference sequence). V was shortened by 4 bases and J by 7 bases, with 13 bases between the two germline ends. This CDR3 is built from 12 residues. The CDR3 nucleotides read TGCAGTGCTAACGCCGACACTTTTGAAGCTTTCTTT. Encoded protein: CSANADTFEAFF.

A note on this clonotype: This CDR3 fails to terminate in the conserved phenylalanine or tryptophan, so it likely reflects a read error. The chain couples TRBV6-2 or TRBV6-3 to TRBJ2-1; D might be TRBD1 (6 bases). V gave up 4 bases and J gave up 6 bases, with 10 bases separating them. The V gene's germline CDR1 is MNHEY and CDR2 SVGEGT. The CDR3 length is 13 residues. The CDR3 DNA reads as TGTGCCAGCAGTTCCACAGGGCGCAATGAGCAGTTCTCC. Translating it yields CASSSTGRNEQFS.

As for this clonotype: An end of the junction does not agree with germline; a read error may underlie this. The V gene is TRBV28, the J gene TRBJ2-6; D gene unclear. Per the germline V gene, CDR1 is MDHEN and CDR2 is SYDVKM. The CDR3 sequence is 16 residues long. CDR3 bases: TGTGCCAGCAGTTTACCGGCAGGAACTGGGGTCAACGTCCTGACTTTC. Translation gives CASSLPAGTGVNVLTF.

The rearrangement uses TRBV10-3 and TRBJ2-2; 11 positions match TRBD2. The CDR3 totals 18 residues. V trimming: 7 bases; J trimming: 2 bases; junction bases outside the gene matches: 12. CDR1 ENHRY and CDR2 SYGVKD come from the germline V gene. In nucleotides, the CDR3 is TGTGCCATCACCCGATCCGGGACTAGCGGAGCTAACACCGGGGAGCTGTTTTTT. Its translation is CAITRSGTSGANTGELFF.

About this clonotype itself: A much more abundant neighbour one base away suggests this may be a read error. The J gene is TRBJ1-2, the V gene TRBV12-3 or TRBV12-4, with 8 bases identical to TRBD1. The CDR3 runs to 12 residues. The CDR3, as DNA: TGTACCAGCAGCCCGACAGGGGTCGGCTACACCTTC. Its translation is CTSSPTGVGYTF.

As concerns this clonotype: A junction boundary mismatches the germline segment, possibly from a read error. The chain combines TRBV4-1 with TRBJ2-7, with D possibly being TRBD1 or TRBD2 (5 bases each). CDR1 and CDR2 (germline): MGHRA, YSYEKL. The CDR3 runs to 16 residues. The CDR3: CASSQDLQGVTYEQYF. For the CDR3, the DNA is TGCGCCAGTAGCCAGGACCTGCAGGGAGTGACCTACGAGCAGTACTTC.

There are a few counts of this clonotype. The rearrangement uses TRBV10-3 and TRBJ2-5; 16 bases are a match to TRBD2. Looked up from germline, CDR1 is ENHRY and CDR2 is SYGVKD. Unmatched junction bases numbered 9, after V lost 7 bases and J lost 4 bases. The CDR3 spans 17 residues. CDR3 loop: CAIKGTSGGARGETQYF. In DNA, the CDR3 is TGTGCCATCAAGGGGACTAGCGGGGGGGCACGAGGAGAGACCCAGTACTTC.

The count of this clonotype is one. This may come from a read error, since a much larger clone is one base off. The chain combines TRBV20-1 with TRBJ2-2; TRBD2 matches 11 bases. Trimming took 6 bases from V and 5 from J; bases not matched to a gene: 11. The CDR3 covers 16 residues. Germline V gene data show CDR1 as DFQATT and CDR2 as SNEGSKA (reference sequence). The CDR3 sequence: CSATILAGVETGELFF. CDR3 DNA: TGCAGTGCAACGATACTAGCGGGAGTGGAAACCGGGGAGCTGTTTTTT.

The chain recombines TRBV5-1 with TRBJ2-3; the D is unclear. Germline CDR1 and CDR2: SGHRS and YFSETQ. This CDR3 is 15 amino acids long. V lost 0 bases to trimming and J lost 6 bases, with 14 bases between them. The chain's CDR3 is CASSLDWSSLDTQYF. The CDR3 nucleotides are TGCGCCAGCAGCTTGGATTGGAGCTCGTTGGATACGCAGTATTTT.

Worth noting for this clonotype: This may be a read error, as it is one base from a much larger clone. The CDR3, as DNA: TGCAGTGCGAGGGAGCCGACAGATATGCAGTATTTT. The encoded protein is CSAREPTDMQYF. V and J are TRBV20-1 and TRBJ2-3; TRBD1 or TRBD2 may be the D gene (5 bases each). The CDR3 is made up of 12 amino acids. The germline V gene encodes CDR1 DFQATT and CDR2 SNEGSKA (reference sequence).

CDR3 DNA sequence: TGTGCCAGCCCCCCAGGGGCAGCCGGTCTCTACGAGCAGTACTTC. Residues: CASPPGAAGLYEQYF. V gene TRBV11-2 combines with J gene TRBJ2-7; perhaps TRBD1 as D (6 bases). The CDR3 totals 15 residues. Per germline, CDR1 SGHAT and CDR2 FQNNGV. V shed 8 bases and J shed 3 bases, with 20 bases lying between them.

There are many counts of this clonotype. CDR3 residues: CASSYSSAATPFF. DNA for the CDR3: TGTGCCAGCAGTTACTCCTCAGCGGCTACACCCTTCTTC. This chain uses TRBV6-5 with TRBJ2-1; a possible D gene is TRBD2 (5 bases). Germline lookup yields CDR1 MNHEY and CDR2 SVGAGI. Trimming left V 0 bases short and J 16 bases short, with 16 bases between. This CDR3 region has 13 residues.

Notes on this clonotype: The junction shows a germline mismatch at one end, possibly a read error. The CDR3 sequence is CASSFTSGNEKFF. In nucleotides, the CDR3 is TGTGCCAGCAGCTTTACTAGCGGAAATGAGAAGTTCTTC. This rearrangement joins TRBV11-3 to TRBJ2-1; 8 bases fit TRBD2. CDR3 size: 13 residues. CDR1 is SGHNT and CDR2 is YENEEA in the germline V gene.

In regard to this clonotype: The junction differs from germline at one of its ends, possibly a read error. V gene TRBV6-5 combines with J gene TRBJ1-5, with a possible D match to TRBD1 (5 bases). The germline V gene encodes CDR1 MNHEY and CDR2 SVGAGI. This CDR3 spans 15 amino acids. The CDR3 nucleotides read TGTGCCAGCAAGGGGTGGGGGGATAGCAATCAGGCCCAGCATTTT. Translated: CASKGWGDSNQAQHF.

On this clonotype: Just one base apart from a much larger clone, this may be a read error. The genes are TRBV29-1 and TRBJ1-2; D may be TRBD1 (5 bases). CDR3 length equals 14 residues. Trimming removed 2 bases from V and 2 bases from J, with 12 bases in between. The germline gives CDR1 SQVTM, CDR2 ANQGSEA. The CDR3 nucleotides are TGCAGCGTTGAAACGCAAGACAGAAACTATGGCTACACCTTC. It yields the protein CSVETQDRNYGYTF.

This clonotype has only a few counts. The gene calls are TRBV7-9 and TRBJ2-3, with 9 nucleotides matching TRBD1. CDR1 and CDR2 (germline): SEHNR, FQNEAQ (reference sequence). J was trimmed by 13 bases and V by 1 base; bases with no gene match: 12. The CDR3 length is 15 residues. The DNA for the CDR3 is TGTGCCAGCAGCTTAGAACCGCTCCGGGACAGGGAGAAGTATTTT. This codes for CASSLEPLRDREKYF. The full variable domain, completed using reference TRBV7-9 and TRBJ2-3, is DTGVSQNPRHKITKRGQNVTFRCDPISEHNRLYWYRQTLGQGPEFLTYFQNEAQLEKSRLLSDRFSAERPKGSFSTLEIQRTEQGDSAMYLCASSLEPLRDREKYFGPGTRLTVL.

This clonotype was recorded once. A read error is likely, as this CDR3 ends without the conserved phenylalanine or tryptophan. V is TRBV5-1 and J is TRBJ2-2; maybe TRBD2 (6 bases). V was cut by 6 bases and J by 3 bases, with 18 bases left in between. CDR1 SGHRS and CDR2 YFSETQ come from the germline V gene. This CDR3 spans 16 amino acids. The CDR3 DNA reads TGCGCCAGCACCCTGGAGGGGTTAAGTGACACCGGGGAGCTGTTTCTT. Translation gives CASTLEGLSDTGELFL.

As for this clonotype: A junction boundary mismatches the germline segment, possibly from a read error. CDR3 residues: CASNQDLTDSYEQYF. For the CDR3, the DNA is TGTGCCAGCAACCAAGATCTAACAGACTCCTACGAGCAGTACTTC. The chain has TRBV4-2 and TRBJ2-7; D call uncertain. The CDR3 extends over 15 amino acids. Germline CDR1 LGHNA, CDR2 YNFKEQ.

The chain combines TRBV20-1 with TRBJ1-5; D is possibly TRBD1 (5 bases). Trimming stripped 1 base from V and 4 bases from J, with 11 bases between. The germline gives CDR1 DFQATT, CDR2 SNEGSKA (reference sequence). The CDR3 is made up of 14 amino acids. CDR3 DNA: TGCAGTGCTAGAGTCGGGGCTAGAAATCAGCCCCAGCATTTT. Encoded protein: CSARVGARNQPQHF.

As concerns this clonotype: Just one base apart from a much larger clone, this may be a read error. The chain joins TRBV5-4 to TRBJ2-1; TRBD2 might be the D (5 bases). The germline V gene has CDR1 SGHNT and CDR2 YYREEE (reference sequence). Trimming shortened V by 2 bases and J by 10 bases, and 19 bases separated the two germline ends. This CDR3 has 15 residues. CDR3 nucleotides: TGTGCCAGCAGCTTCGAGGAGCGGAACTTCGCGGAGCAGTTCTTC. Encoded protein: CASSFEERNFAEQFF. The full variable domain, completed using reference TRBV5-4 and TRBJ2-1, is ETGVTQSPTHLIKTRGQQVTLRCSSQSGHNTVSWYQQALGQGPQFIFQYYREEENGRGNFPPRFSGLQFPNYSSELNVNALELDDSALYLCASSFEERNFAEQFFGPGTRLTVL.

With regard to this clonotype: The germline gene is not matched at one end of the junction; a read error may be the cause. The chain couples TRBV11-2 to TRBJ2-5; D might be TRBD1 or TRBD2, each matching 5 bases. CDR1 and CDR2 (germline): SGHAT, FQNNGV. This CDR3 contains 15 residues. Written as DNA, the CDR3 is TGTGCAAGCAGCTTAAGGGGAGAGAAACAGGAGACCCGGTACTTC. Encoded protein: CASSLRGEKQETRYF.

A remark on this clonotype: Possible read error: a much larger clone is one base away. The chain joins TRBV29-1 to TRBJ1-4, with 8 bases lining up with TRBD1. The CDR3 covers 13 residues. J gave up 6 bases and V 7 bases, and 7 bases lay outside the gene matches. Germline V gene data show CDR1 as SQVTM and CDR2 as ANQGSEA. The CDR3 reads CSGRQGKHEKLFF. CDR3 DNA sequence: TGCAGCGGGAGACAGGGGAAACATGAAAAACTGTTTTTT.

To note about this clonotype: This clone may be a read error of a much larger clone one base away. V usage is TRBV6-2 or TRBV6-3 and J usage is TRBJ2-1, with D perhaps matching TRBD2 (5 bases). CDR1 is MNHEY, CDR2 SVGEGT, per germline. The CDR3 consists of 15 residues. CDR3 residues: CANSYSRTSYNEQFF. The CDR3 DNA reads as TGTGCCAACAGTTACTCGAGGACTTCCTACAATGAGCAGTTCTTC.

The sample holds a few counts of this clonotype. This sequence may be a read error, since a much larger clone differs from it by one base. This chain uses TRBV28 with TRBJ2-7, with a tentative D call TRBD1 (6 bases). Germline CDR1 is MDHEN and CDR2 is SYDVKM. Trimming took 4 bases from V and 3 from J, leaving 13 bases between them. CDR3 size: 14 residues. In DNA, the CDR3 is TGTGCCAGCAGTTCCCGGACAGCCCTCTACGAGCAGTACTTC. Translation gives CASSSRTALYEQYF.

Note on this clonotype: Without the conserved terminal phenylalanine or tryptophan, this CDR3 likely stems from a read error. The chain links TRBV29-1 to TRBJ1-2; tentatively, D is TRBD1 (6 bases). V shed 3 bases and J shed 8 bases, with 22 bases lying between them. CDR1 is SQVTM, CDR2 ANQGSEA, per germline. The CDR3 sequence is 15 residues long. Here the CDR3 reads CSVDVAGAIPGGYTS. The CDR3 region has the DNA TGCAGCGTTGATGTGGCAGGGGCAATCCCGGGAGGCTACACCTCC.

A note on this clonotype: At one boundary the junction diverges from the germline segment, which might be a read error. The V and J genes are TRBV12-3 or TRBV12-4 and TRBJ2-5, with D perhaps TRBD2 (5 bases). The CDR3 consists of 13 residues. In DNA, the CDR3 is TGTGCCGGCAGGTTAGGACTCGTTAAGACCCAGTACTTC. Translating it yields CAGRLGLVKTQYF.

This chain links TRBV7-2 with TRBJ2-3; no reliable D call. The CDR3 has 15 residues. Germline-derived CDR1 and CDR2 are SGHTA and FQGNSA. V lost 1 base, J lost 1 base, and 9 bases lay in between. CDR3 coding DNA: TGTGCCAGCAGCTTAGAGTACCTTCGCACAGATACGCAGTATTTT. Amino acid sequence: CASSLEYLRTDTQYF.